This TCR beta chain comes out of a study of T cells generated in artificial thymic organoids (dated by TCRdb to the late 2010s). In the study overall: In some experiments, thymic T cells were further FACS-purified to deplete CD4 immature single positive or double positive precursors. TCR alpha and beta CDR3 repertoires of in vitro artificial thymic organoid-derived CD8 single positive T cells were compared with thymic and peripheral blood naive CD8 T cells. The repertoire sequencing data shown were described as representative of three independent experiments. Summary of the overall study and its limitations: CD8 single positive T cells derived from organoids showed physiological TCR clonotype diversity comparable to the diversity seen in thymic and blood naive CD8 T cells.

This clonotype is identified as medium-sized (0.01 to 0.1%). Which antigen it targets is not known. Within one base of it there is no much larger clone, and no base qualities were kept. The CDR3 measures 14 amino acids from cysteine to phenylalanine. The entry retains the CDR3 DNA only, 42 bases that are in frame from base 1. In the germline V gene, CDR1 corresponds to MGHRA and CDR2 to YSYEKL. V has 11 bases trimmed and J has 0 bases trimmed; junction bases matching no gene number 7. Primary CD8+ T cells were enriched by magnetic beads using the Miltenyi CD8+ T cell Isolation Kit. Prior to RNA extraction, CD3+TCRalphabeta+CD8 single positive T cells from organoids and thymus were isolated by FACS sorting. For each sample, the RNeasy Micro kit was used to purify total RNA from about 40,000 to 200,000 sorted cells, and RNA quality was checked on an Agilent RNA 6000 Nano chip. To release thymocytes, the researchers dissected thymic fragments, broke them apart by pipetting, and passed the material through a 70 um strainer.

TCRalpha and TCRbeta libraries were amplified separately by semi-nested PCR with Advantage 2 and reverse primers in the TRAC or TRBC constant regions. The amount of total RNA used for first-strand cDNA synthesis ranged from about 3.5 to 500 ng. The TCR cDNA libraries were generated by 5'-RACE using the SMARTer PCR cDNA Synthesis kit, with a poly-dT primer driving first-strand synthesis. The semi-nested reverse primers in the constant regions carried 5-nucleotide sample-specific barcodes, and the PCR products were cleaned up with the Zymo DNA Clean and Concentrator-5 kit. Up to ten barcoded samples were pooled, ligated to Illumina adaptors and sequenced as 2 x 150 bp paired-end reads on an Illumina MiSeq. The authors' pipeline ran thus. Demultiplexed reads were aligned with BLAT to a custom library of all human TRAV, TRAJ, TRBV, TRBD and TRBJ combinations from IMGT. The best BLAT hits were picked using pslCDnaFilter (-maxAligns=1, -ignoreIntrons), and custom Perl scripts were used to calculate clonotype frequencies. Starting from the raw public reads, TCRdb applied fastp trimming at Q25, assembled clones with MiXCR and retained in-frame beta chains. Each CDR3 protein gets just one entry, which takes the most common genes and DNA from the rows behind it. The V and J calls, along with clone size, are taken from TCRdb and not from the paper's own processing. The sample data list some 2,300 distinct CDR3 sequences, and about 11% of these were observed just once. Roughly 2.7% of the sample is in the top ten clones.

The TCR comes from a human donor who gave cord blood stem cells for thymic organoid culture, a cardiac surgery patient who gave postnatal thymus, or a blood donor (not recorded which). Sequenced sample: naive CD8+ T cells from the thymus. The intended sense of this specimen's cell subset or site label: CD3+TCRalphabeta+CD8SP T cells; for blood, CD45RO-CCR7+ naive CD8+ T cells. The sequence joins TRBV4-1 to TRBJ2-3, with 8 bases aligning to TRBD2. In nucleotide form, the sequence is TGCGCCGTGACTAGCGTTGCTAGCACAGATACGCAGTATTTT. This translates into CAVTSVASTDTQYF.